The source of this T cell receptor (beta chain) is a study of cytomegalovirus exposure and HLA in healthy donors. Comment on this clone: The target antigen is unknown.

The V and J ends lost 3 bases and 4 bases, in that order; junction bases with no gene match: 7. Germline CDR1 is MNHEY and CDR2 is SVGAGI. This CDR3 contains 15 residues. 60 Vbeta and 13 Jbeta primers were used in PCR. In the original processing: There were tens of millions of unique TCR beta chains by a later count, and some 12 million of them were shared. Data came from immunoSEQ multiplex PCR; TCRdb stores just in-frame clones and leaves some out. For V, J and clone size, that table is used; D and trimming come from the DNA. Its clone listing holds about 52,000 clones. Findings and limits, study-wide: Later genetic work tied a missense DCLRE1C variant to beta-chain V and J trimming. CMV serostatus stood as the only immune exposure information on hand. Several of the most significant clusters were apparently associated with common viral pathogens in a later analysis.

Sequencing was carried out using PBMCs. This rearrangement joins TRBV6-5 to TRBJ1-2; 8 bases match TRBD1. This receptor was identified in a woman in her forties or fifties in good health and CMV-seropositive. CDR3: CASSYGSGGSYGYTF. As DNA, the CDR3 is TGTGCCAGCAGTTATGGGTCAGGGGGCAGCTATGGCTACACCTTC.